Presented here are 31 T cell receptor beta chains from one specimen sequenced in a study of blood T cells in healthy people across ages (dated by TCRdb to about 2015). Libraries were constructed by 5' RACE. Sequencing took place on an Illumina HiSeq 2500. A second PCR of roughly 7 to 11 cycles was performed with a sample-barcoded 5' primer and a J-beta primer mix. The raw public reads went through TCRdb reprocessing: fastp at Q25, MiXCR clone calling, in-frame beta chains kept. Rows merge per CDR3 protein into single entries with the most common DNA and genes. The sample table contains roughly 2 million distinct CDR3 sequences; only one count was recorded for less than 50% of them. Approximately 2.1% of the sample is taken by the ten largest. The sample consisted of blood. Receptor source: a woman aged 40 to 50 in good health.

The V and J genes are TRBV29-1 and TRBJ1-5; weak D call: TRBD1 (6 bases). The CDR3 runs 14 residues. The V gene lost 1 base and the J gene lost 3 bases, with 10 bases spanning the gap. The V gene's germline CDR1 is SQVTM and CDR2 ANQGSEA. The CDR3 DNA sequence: TGCAGCGTTGAAGGCCCAGGGGTCAATCAGCCCCAGCATTTT. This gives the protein CSVEGPGVNQPQHF. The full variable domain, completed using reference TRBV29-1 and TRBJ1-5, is SAVISQKPSRDICQRGTSLTIQCQVDSQVTMMFWYRQQPGQSLTLIATANQGSEATYESGFVIDKFPISRPNLTFSTLTVSNMSPEDSSIYLCSVEGPGVNQPQHFGDGTRLSIL.

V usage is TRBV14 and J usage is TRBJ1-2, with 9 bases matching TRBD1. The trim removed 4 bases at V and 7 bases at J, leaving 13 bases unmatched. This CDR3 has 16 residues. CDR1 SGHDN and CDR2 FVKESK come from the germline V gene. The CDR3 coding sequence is TGTGCCAGCAGCCCTCTTTACCCGGGACAGGGTGGTGGCTACACCTTC. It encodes CASSPLYPGQGGGYTF.

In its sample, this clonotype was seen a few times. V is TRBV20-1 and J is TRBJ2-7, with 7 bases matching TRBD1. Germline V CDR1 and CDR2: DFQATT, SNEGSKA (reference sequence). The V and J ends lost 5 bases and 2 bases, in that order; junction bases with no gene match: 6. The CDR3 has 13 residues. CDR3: CSAPDQGAYEQYF. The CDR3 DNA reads TGCAGTGCTCCGGATCAGGGGGCCTACGAGCAGTACTTC.

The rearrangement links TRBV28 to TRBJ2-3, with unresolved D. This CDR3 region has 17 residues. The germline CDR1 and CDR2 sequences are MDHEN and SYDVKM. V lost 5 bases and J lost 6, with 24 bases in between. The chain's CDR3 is CASSHYTVVAISDTQYF. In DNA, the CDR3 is TGTGCCAGCAGTCATTACACCGTAGTAGCCATCTCGGATACGCAGTATTTT.

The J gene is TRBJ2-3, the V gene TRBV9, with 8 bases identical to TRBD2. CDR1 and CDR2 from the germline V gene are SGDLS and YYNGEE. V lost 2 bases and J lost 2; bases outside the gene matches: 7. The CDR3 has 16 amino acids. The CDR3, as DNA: TGTGCCAGCAGCGTGGGTAGCGGGGAGATCACAGATACGCAGTATTTT. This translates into CASSVGSGEITDTQYF.

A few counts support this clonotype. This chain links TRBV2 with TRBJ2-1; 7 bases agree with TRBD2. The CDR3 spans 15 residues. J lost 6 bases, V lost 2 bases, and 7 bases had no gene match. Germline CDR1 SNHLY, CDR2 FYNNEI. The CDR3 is CASSEHGGVPNEQFF. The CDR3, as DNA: TGTGCCAGCAGTGAACATGGGGGGGTACCCAATGAGCAGTTCTTC.

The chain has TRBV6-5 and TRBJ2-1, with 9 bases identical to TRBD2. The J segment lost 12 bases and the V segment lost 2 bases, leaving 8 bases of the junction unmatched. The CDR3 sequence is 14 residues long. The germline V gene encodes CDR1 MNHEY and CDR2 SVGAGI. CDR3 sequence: CASSYGLIAGVQFF. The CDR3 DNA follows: TGTGCCAGCAGTTACGGTTTGATAGCGGGGGTGCAGTTCTTC.

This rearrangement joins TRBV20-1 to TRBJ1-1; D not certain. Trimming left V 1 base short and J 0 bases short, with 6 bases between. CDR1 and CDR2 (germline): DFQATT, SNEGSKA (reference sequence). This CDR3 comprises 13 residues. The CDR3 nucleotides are TGCAGTGCTAGAGGTAGTGTGAACACTGAAGCTTTCTTT. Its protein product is CSARGSVNTEAFF.

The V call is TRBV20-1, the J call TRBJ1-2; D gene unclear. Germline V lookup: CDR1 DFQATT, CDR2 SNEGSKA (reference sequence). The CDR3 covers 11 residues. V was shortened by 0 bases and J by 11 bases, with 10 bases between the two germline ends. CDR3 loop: CSARDHRRYTF. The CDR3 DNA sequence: TGCAGTGCTAGAGATCATCGGCGGTACACCTTC.

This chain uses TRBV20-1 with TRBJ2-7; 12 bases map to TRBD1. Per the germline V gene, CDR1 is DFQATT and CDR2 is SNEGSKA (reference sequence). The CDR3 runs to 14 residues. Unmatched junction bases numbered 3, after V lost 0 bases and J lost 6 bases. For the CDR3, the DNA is TGCAGTGCTAGAGACGGGACAGGGGGCGCCGAGCAGTACTTC. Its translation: CSARDGTGGAEQYF.

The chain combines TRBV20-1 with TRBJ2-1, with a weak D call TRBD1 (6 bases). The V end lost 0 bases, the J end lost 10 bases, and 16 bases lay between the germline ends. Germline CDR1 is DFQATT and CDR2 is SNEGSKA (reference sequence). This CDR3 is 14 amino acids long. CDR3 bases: TGCAGTGCTAGAGAGGTACAGGGCCCCTACGAGCAGTTCTTC. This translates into CSAREVQGPYEQFF.

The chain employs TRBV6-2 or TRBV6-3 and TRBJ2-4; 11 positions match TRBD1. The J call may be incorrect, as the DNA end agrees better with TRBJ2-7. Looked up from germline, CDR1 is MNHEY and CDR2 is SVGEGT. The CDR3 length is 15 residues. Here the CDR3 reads CASSYWDRGSNEQYF. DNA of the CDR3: TGTGCCAGCAGTTACTGGGACAGGGGGAGCAACGAGCAGTACTTC.

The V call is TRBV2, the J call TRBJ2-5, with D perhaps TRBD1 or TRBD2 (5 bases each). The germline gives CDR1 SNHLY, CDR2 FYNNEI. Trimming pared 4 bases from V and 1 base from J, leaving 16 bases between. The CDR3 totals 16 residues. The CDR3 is CASSAPRDRFQETQYF. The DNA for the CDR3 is TGTGCCAGCAGTGCCCCCCGGGACCGATTCCAAGAGACCCAGTACTTC.

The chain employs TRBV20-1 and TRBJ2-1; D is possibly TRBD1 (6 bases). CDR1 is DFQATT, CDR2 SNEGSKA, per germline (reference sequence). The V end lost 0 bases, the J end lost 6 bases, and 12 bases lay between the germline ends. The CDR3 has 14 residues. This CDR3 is CSARDDRIGNEQFF. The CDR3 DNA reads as TGCAGTGCTAGAGATGACAGGATAGGCAATGAGCAGTTCTTC.

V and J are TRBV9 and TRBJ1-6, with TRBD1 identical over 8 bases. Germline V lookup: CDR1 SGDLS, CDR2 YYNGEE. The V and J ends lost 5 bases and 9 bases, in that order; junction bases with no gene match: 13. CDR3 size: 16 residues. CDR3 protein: CASSHTQGAGASPLHF. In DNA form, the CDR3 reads TGTGCCAGCAGTCATACGCAGGGGGCTGGGGCTTCACCCCTCCACTTT.

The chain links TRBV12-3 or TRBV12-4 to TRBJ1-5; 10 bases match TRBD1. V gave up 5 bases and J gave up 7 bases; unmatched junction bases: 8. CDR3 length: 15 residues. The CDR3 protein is CASSVTGGLRQPQHF. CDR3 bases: TGTGCCAGCAGTGTGACAGGGGGCTTGAGGCAGCCCCAGCATTTT.

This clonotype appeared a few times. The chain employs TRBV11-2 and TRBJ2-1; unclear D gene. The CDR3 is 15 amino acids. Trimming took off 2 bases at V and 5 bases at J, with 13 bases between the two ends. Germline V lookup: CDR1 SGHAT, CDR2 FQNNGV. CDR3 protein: CASSLFLAIDNEQFF. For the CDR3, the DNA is TGTGCCAGCAGCTTATTCCTGGCGATTGACAATGAGCAGTTCTTC.

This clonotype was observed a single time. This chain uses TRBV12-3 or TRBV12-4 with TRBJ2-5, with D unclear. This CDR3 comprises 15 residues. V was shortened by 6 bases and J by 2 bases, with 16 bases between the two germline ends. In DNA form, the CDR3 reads TGTGCCAGCAGCGCCCGTGGGCTACTTCAAGAGACCCAGTACTTC. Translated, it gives CASSARGLLQETQYF.

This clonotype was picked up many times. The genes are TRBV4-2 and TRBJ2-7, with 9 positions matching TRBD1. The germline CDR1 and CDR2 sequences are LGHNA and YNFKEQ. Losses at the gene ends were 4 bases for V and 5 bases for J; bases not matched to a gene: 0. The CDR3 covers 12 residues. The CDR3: CASSRDRDEQYF. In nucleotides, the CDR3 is TGTGCCAGCAGCCGGGACAGGGACGAGCAGTACTTC.

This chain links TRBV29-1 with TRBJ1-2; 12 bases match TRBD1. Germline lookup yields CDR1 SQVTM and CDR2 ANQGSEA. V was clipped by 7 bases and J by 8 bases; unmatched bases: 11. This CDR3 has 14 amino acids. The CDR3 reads CSAPPGQGAGGYTF. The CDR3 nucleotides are TGCAGCGCCCCTCCGGGACAGGGGGCCGGGGGCTACACCTTC.

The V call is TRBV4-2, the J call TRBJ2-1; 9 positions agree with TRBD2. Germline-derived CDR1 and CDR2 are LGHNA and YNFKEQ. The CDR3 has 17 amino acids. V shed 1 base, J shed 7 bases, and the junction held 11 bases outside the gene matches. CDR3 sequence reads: CASSQVLAGSYSNEQFF. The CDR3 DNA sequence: TGTGCCAGCAGCCAAGTGCTAGCGGGGTCCTATTCAAATGAGCAGTTCTTC.

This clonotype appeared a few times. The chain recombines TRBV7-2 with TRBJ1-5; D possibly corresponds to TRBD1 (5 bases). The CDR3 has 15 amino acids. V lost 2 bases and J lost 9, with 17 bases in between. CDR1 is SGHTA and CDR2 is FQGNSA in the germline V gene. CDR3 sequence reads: CASSLTLAGVWPQHF. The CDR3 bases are TGTGCCAGCAGCTTAACTTTGGCGGGGGTTTGGCCCCAGCATTTT.

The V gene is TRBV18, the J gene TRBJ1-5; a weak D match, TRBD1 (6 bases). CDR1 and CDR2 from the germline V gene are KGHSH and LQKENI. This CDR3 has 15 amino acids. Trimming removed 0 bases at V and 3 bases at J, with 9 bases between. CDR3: CASSPPTGNNQPQHF. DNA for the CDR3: TGTGCCAGCTCACCACCCACAGGGAACAATCAGCCCCAGCATTTT.

This CDR3 reads CSDSTRRGGTDTQYF. CDR3 in DNA: TGCAGCGATAGCACGCGAAGGGGAGGTACAGATACGCAGTATTTT. The J gene is TRBJ2-3, the V gene TRBV29-1, with D possibly TRBD2 on 6 matching bases. The CDR3 extends over 15 amino acids. Germline loops: CDR1 SQVTM, CDR2 ANQGSEA. The V gene lost 7 bases and the J gene lost 3 bases, with 20 bases spanning the gap.

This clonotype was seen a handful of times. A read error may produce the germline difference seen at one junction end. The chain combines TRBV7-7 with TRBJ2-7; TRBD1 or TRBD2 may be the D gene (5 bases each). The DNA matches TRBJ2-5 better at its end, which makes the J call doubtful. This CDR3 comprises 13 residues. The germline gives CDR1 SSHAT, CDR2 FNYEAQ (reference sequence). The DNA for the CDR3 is TGTGCTAGCAGCCGGGACGTTCGGGAGACCCAGTACTTC. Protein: CASSRDVRETQYF.

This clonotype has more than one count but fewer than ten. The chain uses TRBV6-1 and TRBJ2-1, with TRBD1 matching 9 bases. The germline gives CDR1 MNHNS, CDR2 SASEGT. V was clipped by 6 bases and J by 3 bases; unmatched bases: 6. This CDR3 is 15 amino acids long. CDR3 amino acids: CASRIQTGGYNEQFF. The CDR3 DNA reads TGTGCCAGCAGGATCCAGACAGGGGGCTACAATGAGCAGTTCTTC.

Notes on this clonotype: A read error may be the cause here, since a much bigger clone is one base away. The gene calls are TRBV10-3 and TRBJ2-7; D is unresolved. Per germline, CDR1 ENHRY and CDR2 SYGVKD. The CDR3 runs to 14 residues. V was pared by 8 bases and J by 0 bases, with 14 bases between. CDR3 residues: CAIASTTSSYEQYF. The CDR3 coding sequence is TGTGCCATCGCGTCGACGACAAGCTCCTACGAGCAGTACTTC.

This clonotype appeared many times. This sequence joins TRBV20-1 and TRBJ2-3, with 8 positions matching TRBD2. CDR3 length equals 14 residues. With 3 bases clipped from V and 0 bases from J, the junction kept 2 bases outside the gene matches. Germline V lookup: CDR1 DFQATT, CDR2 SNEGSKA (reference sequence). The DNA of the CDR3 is TGCAGTGCTAGCGGGGGGGCTAGCACAGATACGCAGTATTTT. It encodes CSASGGASTDTQYF.

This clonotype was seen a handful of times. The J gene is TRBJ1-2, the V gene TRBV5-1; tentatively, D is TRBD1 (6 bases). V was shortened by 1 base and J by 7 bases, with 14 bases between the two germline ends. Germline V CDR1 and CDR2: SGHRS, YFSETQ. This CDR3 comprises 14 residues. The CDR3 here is CASSLPTGQGGYTF. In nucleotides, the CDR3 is TGCGCCAGCAGCTTGCCGACAGGTCAAGGTGGCTACACCTTC.

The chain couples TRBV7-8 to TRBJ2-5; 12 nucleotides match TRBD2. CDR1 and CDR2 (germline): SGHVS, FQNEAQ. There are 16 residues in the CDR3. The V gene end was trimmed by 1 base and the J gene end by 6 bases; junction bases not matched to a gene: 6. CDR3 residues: CASSLDLAGGVKTQYF. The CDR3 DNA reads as TGTGCCAGCAGCTTAGACCTAGCGGGGGGGGTAAAGACCCAGTACTTC.

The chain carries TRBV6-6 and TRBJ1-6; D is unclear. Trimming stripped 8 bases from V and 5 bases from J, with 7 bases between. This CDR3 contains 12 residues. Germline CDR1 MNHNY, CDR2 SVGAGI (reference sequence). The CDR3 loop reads CASHSNNSPLHF. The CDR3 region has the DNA TGTGCCAGCCACTCAAATAATTCACCCCTCCACTTT.